The 6 T cell receptor beta chains given below trace back to one sample, sequenced in a study of siplizumab effects on memory and regulatory T cells. TCRdb keeps only in-frame clones here, not all; method: immunoSEQ multiplex PCR. Counted here are 100,000 or so clones, 85% to 95% occurring once; the ten biggest clones make up 1% to 1.5%. Sequencing input: non-Treg CD4+ T cells sorted from blood. These TCRs come from a human donor in good health.

This clone has only one observation. The chain has TRBV29-1 and TRBJ2-2; D is undetermined. Germline V gene sequence: CDR1 SQVTM, CDR2 ANQGSEA. This CDR3 contains 16 residues. The V end was cut by 2 bases, the J end by 2 bases, with 15 bases between. CDR3 residues: CSVESAETFNTGELFF. The CDR3 nucleotides read TGCAGCGTTGAATCTGCGGAGACATTTAACACCGGGGAGCTGTTTTTT.

To note about this clone: The sample holds other DNA sequences that translate to the same CDR3. The chain links TRBV5-1 to TRBJ2-5; perhaps TRBD1 as D (6 bases). Germline-derived CDR1 and CDR2 are SGHRS and YFSETQ. V was shortened by 1 base and J by 1 base, with 8 bases between the two germline ends. The CDR3 loop spans 14 amino acids. DNA for the CDR3: TGCGCCAGCAGCTTGACAGGGTCCCAAGAGACCCAGTACTTC. Residues: CASSLTGSQETQYF.

The gene calls are TRBV30 and TRBJ1-5; the D gene is possibly TRBD1 (5 bases). V lost 5 bases, J lost 3 bases, and 11 bases lay in between. The length of the CDR3 is 13 residues. CDR1 and CDR2 (germline): GTSNPN, SVGIG (reference sequence). The CDR3, as DNA: TGTGCCTGGGCTAGACAGCACAATCAGCCCCAGCATTTT. It encodes CAWARQHNQPQHF.

This clone was recorded once. The chain carries TRBV6-5 and TRBJ1-4; D call uncertain. The CDR3 totals 11 residues. The germline CDR1 and CDR2 sequences are MNHEY and SVGAGI. V was clipped by 8 bases and J by 8 bases, with 9 bases between them. The chain's CDR3 is CASSLTEKLFF. In DNA form, the CDR3 reads TGTGCCAGCTCGCTGACCGAAAAACTGTTTTTT.

The chain joins TRBV18 to TRBJ2-1; possibly TRBD1 or TRBD2 for D (6 bases each). Trimming took off 6 bases at V and 5 bases at J, with 17 bases between the two ends. CDR1 KGHSH and CDR2 LQKENI come from the germline V gene. The CDR3 extends over 15 amino acids. The CDR3 loop reads CASSPEGVYDNEQFF. DNA for the CDR3: TGTGCCAGCTCCCCGGAGGGGGTCTACGACAATGAGCAGTTCTTC.

This clone appeared once. This sequence joins TRBV6-1 and TRBJ2-3; D gene unclear. The CDR3 length is 14 residues. The germline gives CDR1 MNHNS, CDR2 SASEGT. Trimming took 8 bases from V and 0 from J, leaving 12 bases between them. CDR3 sequence (DNA): TGTGCCAGCGGTTGGGGATCTAGCACAGATACGCAGTATTTT. Translating gives CASGWGSSTDTQYF.